This TCR beta chain was profiled in a study of cytomegalovirus exposure and HLA in healthy donors. About the study: A data release that came early held some 84 million unique TCRs from HLA-typed donors. General study results and limits: A few chains linked to CMV were shown in vitro to be specific for CMV antigens.

The PCR had 60 Vbeta and 13 Jbeta primers. This table comes from immunoSEQ multiplex PCR, and its TCRdb copy is limited to in-frame clones, with some not included. The table includes about 170,000 clones, roughly 84% detected once. In the case of this clone: Its matching antigen is unknown.

Germline loops: CDR1 SGHRS, CDR2 YFSETQ. Trimming at V came to 4 bases and at J to 5 bases, leaving 7 bases not matched to a gene. The CDR3 contains 15 residues. The specimen was PBMCs. The TCR comes from a boy aged 2 to 10 in good health and CMV-seronegative. This chain connects TRBV5-1 to TRBJ2-5, with TRBD2 matching over 11 bases. CDR3 DNA: TGCGCCAGCAGCCCGACTAGCGGGGCGTTTGAGACCCAGTACTTC. Translating it yields CASSPTSGAFETQYF.